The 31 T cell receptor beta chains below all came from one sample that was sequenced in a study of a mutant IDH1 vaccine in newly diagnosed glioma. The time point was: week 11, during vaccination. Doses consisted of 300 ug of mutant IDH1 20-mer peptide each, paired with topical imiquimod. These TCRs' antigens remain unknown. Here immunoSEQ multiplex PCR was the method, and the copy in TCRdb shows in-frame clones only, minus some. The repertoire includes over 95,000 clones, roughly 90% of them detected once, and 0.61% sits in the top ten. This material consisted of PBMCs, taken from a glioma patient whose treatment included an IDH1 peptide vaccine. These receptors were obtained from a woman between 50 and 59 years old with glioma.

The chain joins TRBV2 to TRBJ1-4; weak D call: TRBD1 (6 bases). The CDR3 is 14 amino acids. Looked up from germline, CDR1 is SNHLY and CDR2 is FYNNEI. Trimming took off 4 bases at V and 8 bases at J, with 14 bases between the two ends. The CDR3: CASSGQVGGEKLFF. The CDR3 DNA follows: TGTGCCAGCAGTGGACAGGTTGGAGGGGAAAAACTGTTTTTT.

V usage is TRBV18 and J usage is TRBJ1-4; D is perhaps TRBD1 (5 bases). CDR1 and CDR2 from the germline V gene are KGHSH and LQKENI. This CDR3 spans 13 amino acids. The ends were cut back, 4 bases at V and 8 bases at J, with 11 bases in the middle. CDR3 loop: CASSRGRGEKLFF. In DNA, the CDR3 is TGTGCCAGCTCACGGGGGAGAGGCGAAAAACTGTTTTTT.

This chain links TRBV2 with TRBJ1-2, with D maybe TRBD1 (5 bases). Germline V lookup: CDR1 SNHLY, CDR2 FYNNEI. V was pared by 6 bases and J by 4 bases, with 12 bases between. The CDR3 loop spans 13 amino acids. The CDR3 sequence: CASSLDSLYGYTF. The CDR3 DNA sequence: TGTGCCAGCAGCCTAGACAGTCTCTATGGCTACACCTTC.

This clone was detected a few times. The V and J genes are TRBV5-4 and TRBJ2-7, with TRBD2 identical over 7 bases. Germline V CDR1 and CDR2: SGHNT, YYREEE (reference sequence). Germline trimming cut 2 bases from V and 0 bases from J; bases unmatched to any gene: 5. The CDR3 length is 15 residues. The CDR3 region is CASSFMGGSSYEQYF. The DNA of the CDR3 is TGTGCCAGCAGCTTCATGGGAGGGTCCTCCTACGAGCAGTACTTC.

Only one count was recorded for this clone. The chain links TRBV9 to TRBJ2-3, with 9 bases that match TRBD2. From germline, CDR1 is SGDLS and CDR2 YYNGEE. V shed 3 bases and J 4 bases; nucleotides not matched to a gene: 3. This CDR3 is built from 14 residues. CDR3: CASSAGLAPDTQYF. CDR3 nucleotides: TGTGCCAGCAGCGCCGGACTAGCGCCAGATACGCAGTATTTT.

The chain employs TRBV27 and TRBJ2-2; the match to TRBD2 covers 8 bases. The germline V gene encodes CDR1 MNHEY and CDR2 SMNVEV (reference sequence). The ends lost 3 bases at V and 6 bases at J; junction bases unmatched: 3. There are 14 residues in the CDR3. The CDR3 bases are TGTGCCAGCAGTTTCGGACTAGCTGCCGGGGAGCTGTTTTTT. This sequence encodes CASSFGLAAGELFF.

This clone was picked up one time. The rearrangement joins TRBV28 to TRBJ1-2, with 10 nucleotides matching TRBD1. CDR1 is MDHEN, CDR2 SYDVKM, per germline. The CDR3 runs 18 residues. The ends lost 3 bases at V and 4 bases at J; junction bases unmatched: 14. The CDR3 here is CASSFRSKGQGIAYGYTF. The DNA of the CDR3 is TGTGCCAGCAGTTTCCGATCAAAGGGACAGGGGATAGCCTATGGCTACACCTTC.

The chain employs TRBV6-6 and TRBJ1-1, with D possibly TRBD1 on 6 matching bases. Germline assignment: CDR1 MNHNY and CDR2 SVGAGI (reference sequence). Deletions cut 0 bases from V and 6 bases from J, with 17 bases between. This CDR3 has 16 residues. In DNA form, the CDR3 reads TGTGCCAGCAGTTACTCGGGCAGGGGAAAGTTGCCTGAAGCTTTCTTT. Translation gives CASSYSGRGKLPEAFF.

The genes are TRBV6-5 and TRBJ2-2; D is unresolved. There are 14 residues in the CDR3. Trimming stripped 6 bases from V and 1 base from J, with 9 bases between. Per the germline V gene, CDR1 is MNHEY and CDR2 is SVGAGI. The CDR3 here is CASRPPENTGELFF. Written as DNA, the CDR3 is TGTGCCAGCAGGCCCCCCGAGAACACCGGGGAGCTGTTTTTT.

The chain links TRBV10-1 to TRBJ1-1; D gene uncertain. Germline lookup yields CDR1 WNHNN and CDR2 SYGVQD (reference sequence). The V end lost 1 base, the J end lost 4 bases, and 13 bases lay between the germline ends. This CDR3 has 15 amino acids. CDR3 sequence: CASSEWRVVGTEAFF. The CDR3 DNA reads TGCGCCAGCAGTGAGTGGAGAGTCGTGGGCACTGAAGCTTTCTTT.

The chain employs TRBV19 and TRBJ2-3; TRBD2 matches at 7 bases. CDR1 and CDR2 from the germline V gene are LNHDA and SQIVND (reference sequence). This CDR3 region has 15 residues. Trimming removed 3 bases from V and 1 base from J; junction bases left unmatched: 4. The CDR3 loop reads CASSIVAGGTDTQYF. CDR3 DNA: TGTGCCAGTAGTATCGTTGCGGGAGGCACAGATACGCAGTATTTT.

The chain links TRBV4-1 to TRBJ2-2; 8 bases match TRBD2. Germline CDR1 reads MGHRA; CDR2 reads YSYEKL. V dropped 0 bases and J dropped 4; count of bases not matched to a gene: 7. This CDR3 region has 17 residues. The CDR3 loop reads CASSQDLETSVTGELFF. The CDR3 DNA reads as TGCGCCAGCAGCCAAGATCTCGAGACTAGCGTCACCGGGGAGCTGTTTTTT.

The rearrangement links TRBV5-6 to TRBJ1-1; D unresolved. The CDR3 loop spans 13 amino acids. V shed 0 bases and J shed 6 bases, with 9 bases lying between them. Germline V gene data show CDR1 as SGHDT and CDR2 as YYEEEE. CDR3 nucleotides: TGTGCCAGCAGCTTGGGTGTCGGACCTGAAGCTTTCTTT. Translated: CASSLGVGPEAFF. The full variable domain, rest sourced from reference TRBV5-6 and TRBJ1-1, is DAGVTQSPTHLIKTRGQQVTLRCSPKSGHDTVSWYQQALGQGPQFIFQYYEEEERQRGNFPDRFSGHQFPNYSSELNVNALLLGDSALYLCASSLGVGPEAFFGQGTRLTVV.

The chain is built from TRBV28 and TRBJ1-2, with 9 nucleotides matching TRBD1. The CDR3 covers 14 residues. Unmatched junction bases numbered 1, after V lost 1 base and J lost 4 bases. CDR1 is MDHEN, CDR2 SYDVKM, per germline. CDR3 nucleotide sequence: TGTGCCAGCAGTTTATCGGACAGGGGCTATGGCTACACCTTC. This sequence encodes CASSLSDRGYGYTF.

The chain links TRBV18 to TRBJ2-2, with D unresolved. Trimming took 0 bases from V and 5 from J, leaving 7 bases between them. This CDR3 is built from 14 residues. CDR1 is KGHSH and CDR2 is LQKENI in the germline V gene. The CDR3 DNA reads TGTGCCAGCTCACCACCGGCTTCGACCGGGGAGCTGTTTTTT. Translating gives CASSPPASTGELFF.

This CDR3 reads CASRAGQGYNEQFF. The CDR3 region has the DNA TGTGCCAGCAGGGCCGGACAGGGCTACAATGAGCAGTTCTTC. The chain is built from TRBV9 and TRBJ2-1; the match to TRBD1 covers 8 bases. The germline V gene has CDR1 SGDLS and CDR2 YYNGEE. Unmatched junction bases numbered 4, after V lost 5 bases and J lost 3 bases. The CDR3 loop spans 14 amino acids.

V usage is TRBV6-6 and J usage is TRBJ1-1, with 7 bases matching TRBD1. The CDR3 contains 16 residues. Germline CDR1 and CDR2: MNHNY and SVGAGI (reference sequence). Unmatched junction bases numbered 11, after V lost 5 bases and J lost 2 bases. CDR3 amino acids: CASSGEKGAKNTEAFF. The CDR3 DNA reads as TGTGCCAGCAGTGGTGAAAAGGGGGCTAAAAACACTGAAGCTTTCTTT.

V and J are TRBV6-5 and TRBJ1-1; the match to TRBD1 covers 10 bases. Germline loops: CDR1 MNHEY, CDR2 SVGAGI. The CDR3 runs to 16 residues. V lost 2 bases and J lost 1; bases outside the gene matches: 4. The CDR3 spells CASSYGTGAGNTEAFF. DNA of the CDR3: TGTGCCAGCAGTTACGGGACAGGGGCGGGGAACACTGAAGCTTTCTTT.

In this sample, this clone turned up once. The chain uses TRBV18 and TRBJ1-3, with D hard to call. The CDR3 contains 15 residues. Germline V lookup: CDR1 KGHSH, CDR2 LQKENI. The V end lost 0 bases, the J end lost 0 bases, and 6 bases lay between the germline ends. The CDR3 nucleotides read TGTGCCAGCTCACCACCGGCAACCTCTGGAAACACCATATATTTT. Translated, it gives CASSPPATSGNTIYF. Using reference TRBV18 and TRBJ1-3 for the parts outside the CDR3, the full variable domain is NAGVMQNPRHLVRRRGQEARLRCSPMKGHSHVYWYRQLPEEGLKFMVYLQKENIIDESGMPKERFSAEFPKEGPSILRIQQVVRGDSAAYFCASSPPATSGNTIYFGEGSWLTVV.

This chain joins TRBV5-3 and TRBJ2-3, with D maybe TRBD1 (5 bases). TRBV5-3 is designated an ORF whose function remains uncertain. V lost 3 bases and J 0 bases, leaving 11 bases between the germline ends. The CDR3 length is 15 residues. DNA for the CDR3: TGTGCCAGAAGCTCGAACAGGTCTAGCACAGATACGCAGTATTTT. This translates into CARSSNRSSTDTQYF.

As DNA, the CDR3 is TGCAGCGTTGATAAACCGGACAGGGGGTTTGACAATGAGCAGTTCTTC. It translates to CSVDKPDRGFDNEQFF. The chain recombines TRBV29-1 with TRBJ2-1, with TRBD1 identical over 10 bases. The germline gives CDR1 SQVTM, CDR2 ANQGSEA. Losses at the gene ends were 3 bases for V and 5 bases for J; bases not matched to a gene: 10. The CDR3 runs 16 residues.

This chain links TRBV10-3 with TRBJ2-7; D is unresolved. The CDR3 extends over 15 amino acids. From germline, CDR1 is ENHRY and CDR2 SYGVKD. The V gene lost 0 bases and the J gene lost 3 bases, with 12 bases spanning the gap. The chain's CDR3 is CAISESTPFNYEQYF. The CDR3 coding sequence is TGTGCCATCAGTGAGTCGACGCCATTCAACTACGAGCAGTACTTC.

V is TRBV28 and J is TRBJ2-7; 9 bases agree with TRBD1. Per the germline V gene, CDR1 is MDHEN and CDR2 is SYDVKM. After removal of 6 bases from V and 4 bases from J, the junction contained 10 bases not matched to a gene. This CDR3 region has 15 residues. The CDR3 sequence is CASSLRDRDLYEQYF. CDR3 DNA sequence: TGTGCCAGCAGCCTCCGGGACAGGGATCTTTACGAGCAGTACTTC.

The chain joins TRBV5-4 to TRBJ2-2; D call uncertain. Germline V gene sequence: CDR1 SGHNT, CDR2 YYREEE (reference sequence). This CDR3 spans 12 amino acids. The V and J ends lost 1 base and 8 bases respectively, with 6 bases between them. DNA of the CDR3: TGTGCCAGCAGCTTGAAGGAAGGGGAGCTGTTTTTT. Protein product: CASSLKEGELFF.

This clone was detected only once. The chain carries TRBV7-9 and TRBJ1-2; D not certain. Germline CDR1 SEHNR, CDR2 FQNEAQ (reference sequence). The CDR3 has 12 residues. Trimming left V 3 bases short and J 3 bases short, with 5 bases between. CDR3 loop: CASSFEDYGYTF. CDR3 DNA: TGTGCCAGCAGCTTTGAGGACTATGGCTACACCTTC.

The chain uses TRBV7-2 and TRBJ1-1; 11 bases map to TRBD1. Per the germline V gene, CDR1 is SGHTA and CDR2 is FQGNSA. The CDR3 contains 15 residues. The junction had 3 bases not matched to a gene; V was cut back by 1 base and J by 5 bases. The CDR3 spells CASSLVGTGGTEAFF. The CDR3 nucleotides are TGTGCCAGCAGCTTAGTTGGGACAGGGGGGACTGAAGCTTTCTTT.

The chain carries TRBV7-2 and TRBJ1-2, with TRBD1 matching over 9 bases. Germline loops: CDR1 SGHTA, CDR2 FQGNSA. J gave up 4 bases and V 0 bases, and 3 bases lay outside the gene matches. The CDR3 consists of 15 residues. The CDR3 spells CASSLAGTGLYGYTF. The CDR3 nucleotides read TGTGCCAGCAGCTTAGCGGGGACAGGGCTCTATGGCTACACCTTC.

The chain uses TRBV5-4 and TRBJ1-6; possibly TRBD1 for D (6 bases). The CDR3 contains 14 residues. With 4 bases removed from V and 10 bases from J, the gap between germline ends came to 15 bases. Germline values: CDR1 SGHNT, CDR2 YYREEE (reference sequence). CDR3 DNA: TGTGCCAGCAGCCGGCAGGGGTGGGAATCACCCCTCCACTTT. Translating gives CASSRQGWESPLHF.

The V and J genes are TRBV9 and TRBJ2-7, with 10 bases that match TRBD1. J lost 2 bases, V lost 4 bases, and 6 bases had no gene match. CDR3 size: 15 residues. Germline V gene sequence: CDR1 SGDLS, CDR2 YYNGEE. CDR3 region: CASSPDRGYTYEQYF. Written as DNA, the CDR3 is TGTGCCAGCAGCCCGGACAGGGGGTACACCTACGAGCAGTACTTC.

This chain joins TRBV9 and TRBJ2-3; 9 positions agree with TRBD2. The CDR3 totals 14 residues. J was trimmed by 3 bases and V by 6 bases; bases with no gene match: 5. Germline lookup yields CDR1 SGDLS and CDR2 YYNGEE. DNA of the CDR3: TGTGCCAGCACTGCTGGACTAGCGACAGATACGCAGTATTTT. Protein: CASTAGLATDTQYF. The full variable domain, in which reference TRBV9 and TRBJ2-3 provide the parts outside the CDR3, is DSGVTQTPKHLITATGQRVTLRCSPRSGDLSVYWYQQSLDQGLQFLIQYYNGEERAKGNILERFSAQQFPDLHSELNLSSLELGDSALYFCASTAGLATDTQYFGPGTRLTVL.

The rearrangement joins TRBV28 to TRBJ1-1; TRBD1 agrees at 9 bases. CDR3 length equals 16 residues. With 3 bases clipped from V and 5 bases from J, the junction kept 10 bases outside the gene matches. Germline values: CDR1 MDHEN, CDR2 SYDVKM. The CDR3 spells CASSFLRTGASTEAFF. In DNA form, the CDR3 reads TGTGCCAGCAGTTTTCTTAGGACAGGGGCTTCGACTGAAGCTTTCTTT.